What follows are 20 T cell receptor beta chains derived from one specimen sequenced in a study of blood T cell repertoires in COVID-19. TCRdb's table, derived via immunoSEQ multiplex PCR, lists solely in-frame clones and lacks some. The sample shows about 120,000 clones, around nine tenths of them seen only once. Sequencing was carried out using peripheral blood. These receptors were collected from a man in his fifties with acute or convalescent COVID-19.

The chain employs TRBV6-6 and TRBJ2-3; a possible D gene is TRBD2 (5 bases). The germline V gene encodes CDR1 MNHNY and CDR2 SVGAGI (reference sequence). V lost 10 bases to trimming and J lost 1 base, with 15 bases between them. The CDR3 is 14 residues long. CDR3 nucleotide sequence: TGTGCCACCGCGGGCGGGCTAGGCACAGATACGCAGTATTTT. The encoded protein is CATAGGLGTDTQYF.

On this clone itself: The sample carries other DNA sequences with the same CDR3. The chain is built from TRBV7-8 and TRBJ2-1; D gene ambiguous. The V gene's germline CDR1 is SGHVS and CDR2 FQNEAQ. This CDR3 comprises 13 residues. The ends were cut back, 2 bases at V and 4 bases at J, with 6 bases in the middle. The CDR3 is CASSLSRYNEQFF. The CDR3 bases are TGTGCCAGCAGCTTATCTAGATACAATGAGCAGTTCTTC.

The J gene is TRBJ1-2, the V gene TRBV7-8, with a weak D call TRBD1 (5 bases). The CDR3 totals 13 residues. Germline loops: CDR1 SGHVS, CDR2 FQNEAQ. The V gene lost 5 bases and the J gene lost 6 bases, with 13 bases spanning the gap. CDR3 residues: CASSATVWDGYTF. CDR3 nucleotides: TGTGCCAGCAGCGCGACAGTCTGGGATGGCTACACCTTC.

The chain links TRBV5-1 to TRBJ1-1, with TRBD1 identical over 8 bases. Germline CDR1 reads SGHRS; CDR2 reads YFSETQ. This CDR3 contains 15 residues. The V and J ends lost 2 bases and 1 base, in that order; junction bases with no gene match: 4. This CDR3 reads CASSFGTGWNTEAFF. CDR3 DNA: TGCGCCAGCAGCTTCGGGACAGGATGGAACACTGAAGCTTTCTTT.

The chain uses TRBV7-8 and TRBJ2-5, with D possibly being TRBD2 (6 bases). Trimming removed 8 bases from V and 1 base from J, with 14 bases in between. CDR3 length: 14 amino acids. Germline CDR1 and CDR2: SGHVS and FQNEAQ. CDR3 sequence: CASQRGSGQETQYF. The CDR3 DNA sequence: TGTGCCAGCCAAAGAGGTAGCGGCCAAGAGACCCAGTACTTC.

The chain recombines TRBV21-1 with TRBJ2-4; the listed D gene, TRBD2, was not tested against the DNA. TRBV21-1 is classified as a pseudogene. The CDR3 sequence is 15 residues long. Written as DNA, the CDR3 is TGTGCCAGCAGCCAGGACGGGAGATGGGAAAACATTCAGTACTTC. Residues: CASSQDGRWENIQYF.

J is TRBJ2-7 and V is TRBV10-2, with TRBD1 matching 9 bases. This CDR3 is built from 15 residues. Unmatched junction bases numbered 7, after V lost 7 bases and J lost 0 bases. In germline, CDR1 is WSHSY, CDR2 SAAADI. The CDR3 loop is CASNARDRVSYEQYF. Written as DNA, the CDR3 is TGCGCCAGCAACGCTCGGGACAGGGTCTCCTACGAGCAGTACTTC.

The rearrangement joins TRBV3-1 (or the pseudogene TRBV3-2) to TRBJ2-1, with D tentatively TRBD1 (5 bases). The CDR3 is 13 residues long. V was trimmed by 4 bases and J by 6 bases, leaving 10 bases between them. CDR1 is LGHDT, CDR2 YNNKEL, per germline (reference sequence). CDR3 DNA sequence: TGTGCCAGCAGCCCTCCGCAGGGCAATGAGCAGTTCTTC. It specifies CASSPPQGNEQFF.

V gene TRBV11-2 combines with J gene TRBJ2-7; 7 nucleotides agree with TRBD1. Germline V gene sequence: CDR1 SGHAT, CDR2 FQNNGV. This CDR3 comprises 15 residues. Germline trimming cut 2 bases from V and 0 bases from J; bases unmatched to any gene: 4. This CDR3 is CASSLLGTVSYEQYF. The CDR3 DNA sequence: TGTGCCAGCAGCTTATTAGGGACAGTCTCCTACGAGCAGTACTTC.

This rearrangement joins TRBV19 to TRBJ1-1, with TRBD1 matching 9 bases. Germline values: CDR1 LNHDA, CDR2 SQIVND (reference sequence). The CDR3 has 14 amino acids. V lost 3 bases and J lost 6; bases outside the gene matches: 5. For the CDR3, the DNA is TGTGCCAGTAGTATGGGGACAGGGAATGCTGAAGCTTTCTTT. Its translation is CASSMGTGNAEAFF.

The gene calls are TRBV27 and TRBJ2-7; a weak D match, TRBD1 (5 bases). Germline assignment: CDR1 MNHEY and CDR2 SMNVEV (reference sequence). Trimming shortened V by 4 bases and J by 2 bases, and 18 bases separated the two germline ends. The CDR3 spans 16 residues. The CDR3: CASSYMPVGQTYEQYF. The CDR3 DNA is TGTGCCAGCAGTTATATGCCGGTGGGGCAGACCTACGAGCAGTACTTC.

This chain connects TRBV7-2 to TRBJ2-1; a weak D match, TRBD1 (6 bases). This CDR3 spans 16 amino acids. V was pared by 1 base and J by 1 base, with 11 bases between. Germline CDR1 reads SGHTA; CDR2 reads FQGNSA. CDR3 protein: CASSLGTRGSYNEQFF. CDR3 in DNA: TGTGCCAGCAGCTTAGGAACCAGGGGATCCTACAATGAGCAGTTCTTC.

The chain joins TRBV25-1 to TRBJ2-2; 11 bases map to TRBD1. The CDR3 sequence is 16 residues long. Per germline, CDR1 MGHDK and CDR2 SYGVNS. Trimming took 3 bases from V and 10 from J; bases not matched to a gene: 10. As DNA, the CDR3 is TGTGCCAGCAGTGACTCTCCGGACAGGGGGCGCGCGGAGCTGTTTTTT. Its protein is CASSDSPDRGRAELFF. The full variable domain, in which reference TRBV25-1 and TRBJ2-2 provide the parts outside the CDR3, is EADIYQTPRYLVIGTGKKITLECSQTMGHDKMYWYQQDPGMELHLIHYSYGVNSTEKGDLSSESTVSRIRTEHFPLTLESARPSHTSQYLCASSDSPDRGRAELFFGEGSRLTVL.

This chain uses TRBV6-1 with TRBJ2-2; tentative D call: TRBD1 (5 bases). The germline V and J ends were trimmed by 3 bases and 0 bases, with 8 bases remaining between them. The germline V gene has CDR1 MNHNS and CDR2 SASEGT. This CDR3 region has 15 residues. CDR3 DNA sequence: TGTGCCAGCAGTGAGGGCAGGGCGAACACCGGGGAGCTGTTTTTT. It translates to CASSEGRANTGELFF.

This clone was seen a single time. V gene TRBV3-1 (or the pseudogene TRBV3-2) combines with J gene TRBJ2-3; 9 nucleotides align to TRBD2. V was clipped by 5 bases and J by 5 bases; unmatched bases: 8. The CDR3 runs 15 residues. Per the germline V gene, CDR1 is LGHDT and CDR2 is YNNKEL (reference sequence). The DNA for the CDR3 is TGTGCCAGCAGCGATAGCGGGAGATCAGGAGATACGCAGTATTTT. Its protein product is CASSDSGRSGDTQYF.

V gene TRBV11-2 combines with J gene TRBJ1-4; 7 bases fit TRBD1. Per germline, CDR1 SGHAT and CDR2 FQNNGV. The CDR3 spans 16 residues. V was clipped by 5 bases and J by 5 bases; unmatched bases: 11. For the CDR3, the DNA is TGTGCCAGCAGCCCCAGGACAGGTGGGGGGAATGAAAAACTGTTTTTT. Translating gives CASSPRTGGGNEKLFF.

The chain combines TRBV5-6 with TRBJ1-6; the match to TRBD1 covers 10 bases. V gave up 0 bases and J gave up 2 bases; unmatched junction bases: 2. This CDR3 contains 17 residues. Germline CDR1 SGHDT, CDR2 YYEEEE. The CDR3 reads CASSLEGTGAYNSPLHF. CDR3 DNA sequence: TGTGCCAGCAGCTTGGAGGGGACAGGGGCCTATAATTCACCCCTCCACTTT.

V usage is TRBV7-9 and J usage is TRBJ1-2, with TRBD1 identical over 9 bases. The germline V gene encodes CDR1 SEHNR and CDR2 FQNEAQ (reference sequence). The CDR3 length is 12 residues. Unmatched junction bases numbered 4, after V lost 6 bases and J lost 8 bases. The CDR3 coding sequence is TGTGCCAGCAGGGGGGACAGGGAAGGCTACACCTTC. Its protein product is CASRGDREGYTF.

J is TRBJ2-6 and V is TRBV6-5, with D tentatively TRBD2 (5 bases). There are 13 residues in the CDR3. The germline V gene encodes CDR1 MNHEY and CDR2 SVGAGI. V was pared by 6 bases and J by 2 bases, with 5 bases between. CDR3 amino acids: CASRRAGANVLTF. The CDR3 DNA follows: TGTGCCAGCAGGAGGGCTGGGGCCAACGTCCTGACTTTC.

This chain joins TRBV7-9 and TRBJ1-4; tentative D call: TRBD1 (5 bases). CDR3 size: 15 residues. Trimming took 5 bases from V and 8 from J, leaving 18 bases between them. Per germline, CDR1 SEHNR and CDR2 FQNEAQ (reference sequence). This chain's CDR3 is CASSPQAFGNEKLFF. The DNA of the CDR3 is TGTGCCAGCAGCCCACAGGCCTTTGGGAACGAAAAACTGTTTTTT. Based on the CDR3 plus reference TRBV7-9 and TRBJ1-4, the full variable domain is DTGVSQNPRHKITKRGQNVTFRCDPISEHNRLYWYRQTLGQGPEFLTYFQNEAQLEKSRLLSDRFSAERPKGSFSTLEIQRTEQGDSAMYLCASSPQAFGNEKLFFGSGTQLSVL.